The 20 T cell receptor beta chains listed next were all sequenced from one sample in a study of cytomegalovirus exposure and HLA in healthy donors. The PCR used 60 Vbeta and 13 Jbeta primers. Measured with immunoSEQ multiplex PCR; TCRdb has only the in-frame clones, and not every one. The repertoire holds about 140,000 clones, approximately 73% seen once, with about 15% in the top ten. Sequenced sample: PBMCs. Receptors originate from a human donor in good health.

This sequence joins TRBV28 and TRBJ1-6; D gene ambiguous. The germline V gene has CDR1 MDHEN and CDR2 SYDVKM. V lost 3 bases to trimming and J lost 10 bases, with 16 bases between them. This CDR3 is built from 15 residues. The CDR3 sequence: CASSLWVSAASPLHF. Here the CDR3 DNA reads TGTGCCAGCAGTTTGTGGGTCTCCGCGGCCTCACCCCTCCACTTT.

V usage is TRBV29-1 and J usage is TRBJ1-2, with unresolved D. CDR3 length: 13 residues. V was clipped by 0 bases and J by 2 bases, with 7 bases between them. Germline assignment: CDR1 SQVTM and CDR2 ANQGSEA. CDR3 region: CSVEDTGNYGYTF. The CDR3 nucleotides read TGCAGCGTTGAAGATACGGGAAACTATGGCTACACCTTC.

The CDR3: CASSAQVAGGEDTQYF. The CDR3 bases are TGTGCCAGCAGCGCCCAGGTGGCGGGAGGAGAAGATACGCAGTATTTT. This chain joins TRBV9 and TRBJ2-3; 8 bases are shared with TRBD2. The germline CDR1 and CDR2 sequences are SGDLS and YYNGEE. V lost 3 bases and J lost 5; bases outside the gene matches: 11. This CDR3 is 16 amino acids long.

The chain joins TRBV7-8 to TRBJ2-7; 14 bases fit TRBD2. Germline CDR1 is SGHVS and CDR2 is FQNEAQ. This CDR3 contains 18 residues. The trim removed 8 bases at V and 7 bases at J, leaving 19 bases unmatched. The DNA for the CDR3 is TGTGCCAGCTCCCTGCTTCGGTCCCGGACTAGCGGGGGGTTAGAGCAGTACTTC. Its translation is CASSLLRSRTSGGLEQYF.

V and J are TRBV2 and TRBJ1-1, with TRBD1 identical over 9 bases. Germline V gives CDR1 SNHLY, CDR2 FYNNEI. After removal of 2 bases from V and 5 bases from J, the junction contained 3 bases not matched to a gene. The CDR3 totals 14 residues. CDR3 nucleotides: TGTGCCAGCAGTGAAACAGGGGGCGAAACTGAAGCTTTCTTT. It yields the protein CASSETGGETEAFF.

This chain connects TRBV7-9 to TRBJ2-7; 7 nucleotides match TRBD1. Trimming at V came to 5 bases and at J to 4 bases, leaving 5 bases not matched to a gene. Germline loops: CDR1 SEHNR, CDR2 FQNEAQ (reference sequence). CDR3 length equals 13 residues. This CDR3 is CASSGKGAYEQYF. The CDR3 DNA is TGTGCCAGCAGCGGGAAGGGGGCGTACGAGCAGTACTTC. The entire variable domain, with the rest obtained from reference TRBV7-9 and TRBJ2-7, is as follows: DTGVSQNPRHKITKRGQNVTFRCDPISEHNRLYWYRQTLGQGPEFLTYFQNEAQLEKSRLLSDRFSAERPKGSFSTLEIQRTEQGDSAMYLCASSGKGAYEQYFGPGTRLTVT.

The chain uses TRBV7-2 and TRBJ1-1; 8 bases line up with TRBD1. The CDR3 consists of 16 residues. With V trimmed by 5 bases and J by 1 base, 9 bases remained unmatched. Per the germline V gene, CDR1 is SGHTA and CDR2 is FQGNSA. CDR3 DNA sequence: TGTGCCAGCAGCATCAGGACAGGGCGAAGGAACACTGAAGCTTTCTTT. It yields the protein CASSIRTGRRNTEAFF.

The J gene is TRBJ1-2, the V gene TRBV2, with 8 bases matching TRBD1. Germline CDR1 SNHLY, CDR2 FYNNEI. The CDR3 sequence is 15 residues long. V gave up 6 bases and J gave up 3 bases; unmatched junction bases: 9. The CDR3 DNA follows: TGTGCCAGCAGAGTAGGACAGGGAGGTTACTATGGCTACACCTTC. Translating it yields CASRVGQGGYYGYTF.

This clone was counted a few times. DNA for the CDR3: TGTGCCAGCAGCGTAAGGGACACCGTCTACGAGCAGTACTTC. It codes for CASSVRDTVYEQYF. The genes are TRBV5-5 and TRBJ2-7, with D possibly being TRBD1 (6 bases). V was clipped by 4 bases and J by 3 bases, with 14 bases between them. CDR3 length: 14 amino acids. Germline V CDR1 and CDR2: SGHKS, YYEKEE (reference sequence).

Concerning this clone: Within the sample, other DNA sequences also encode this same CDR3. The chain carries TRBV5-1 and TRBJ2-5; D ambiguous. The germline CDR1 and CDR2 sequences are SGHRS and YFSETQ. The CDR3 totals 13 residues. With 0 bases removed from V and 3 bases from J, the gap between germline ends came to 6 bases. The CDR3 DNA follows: TGCGCCAGCAGCTTGGGAGGTGAAGAGACCCAGTACTTC. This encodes CASSLGGEETQYF.

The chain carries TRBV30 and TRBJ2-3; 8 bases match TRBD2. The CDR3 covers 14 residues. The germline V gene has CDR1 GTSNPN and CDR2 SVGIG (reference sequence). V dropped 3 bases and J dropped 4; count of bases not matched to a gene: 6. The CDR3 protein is CAWRGLVISDTQYF. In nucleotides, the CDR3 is TGTGCCTGGAGGGGACTAGTAATTTCAGATACGCAGTATTTT.

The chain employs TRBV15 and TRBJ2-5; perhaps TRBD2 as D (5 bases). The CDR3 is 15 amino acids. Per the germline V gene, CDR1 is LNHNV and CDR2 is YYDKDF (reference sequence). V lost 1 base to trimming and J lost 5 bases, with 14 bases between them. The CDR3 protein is CATSRGLGLGETQYF. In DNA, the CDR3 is TGTGCCACCAGCAGAGGGCTCGGACTGGGGGAGACCCAGTACTTC.

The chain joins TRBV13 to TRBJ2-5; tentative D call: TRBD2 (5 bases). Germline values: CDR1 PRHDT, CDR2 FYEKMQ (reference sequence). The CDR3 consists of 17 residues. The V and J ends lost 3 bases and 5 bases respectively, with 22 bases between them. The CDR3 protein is CASSFLEGRGIGETQYF. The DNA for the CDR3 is TGTGCCAGCAGCTTCTTAGAGGGCCGGGGAATCGGGGAGACCCAGTACTTC.

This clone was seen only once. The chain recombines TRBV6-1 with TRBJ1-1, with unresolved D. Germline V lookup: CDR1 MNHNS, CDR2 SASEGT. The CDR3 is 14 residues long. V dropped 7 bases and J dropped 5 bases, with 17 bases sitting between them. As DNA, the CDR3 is TGTGCCAGCACCTTACAACCGGGGAGGACTGAAGCTTTCTTT. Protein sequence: CASTLQPGRTEAFF.

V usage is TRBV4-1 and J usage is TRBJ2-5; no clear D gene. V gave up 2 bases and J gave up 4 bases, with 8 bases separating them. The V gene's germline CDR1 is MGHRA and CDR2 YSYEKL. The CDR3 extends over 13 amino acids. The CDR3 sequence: CASSQWRGETQYF. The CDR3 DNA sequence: TGCGCCAGCAGCCAATGGAGAGGAGAGACCCAGTACTTC.

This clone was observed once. The CDR3 loop is CASSLTSGGYEQYF. CDR3 sequence (DNA): TGTGCCAGCAGCCTGACTAGCGGGGGCTACGAGCAGTACTTC. V is TRBV5-4 and J is TRBJ2-7, with TRBD2 matching 12 bases. The V and J ends lost 4 bases and 3 bases, in that order; junction bases with no gene match: 2. The CDR3 covers 14 residues. Germline values: CDR1 SGHNT, CDR2 YYREEE (reference sequence).

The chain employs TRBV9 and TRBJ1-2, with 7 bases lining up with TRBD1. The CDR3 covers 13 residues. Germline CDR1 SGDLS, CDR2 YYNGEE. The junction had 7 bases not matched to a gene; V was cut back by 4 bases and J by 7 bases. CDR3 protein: CASSTRQGLGYTF. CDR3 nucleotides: TGTGCCAGCAGCACTAGACAGGGCCTTGGCTACACCTTC.

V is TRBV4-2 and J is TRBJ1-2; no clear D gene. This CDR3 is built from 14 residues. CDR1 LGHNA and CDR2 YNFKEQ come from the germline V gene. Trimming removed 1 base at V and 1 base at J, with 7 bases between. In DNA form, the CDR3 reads TGTGCCAGCAGCCAAGTCGAGGGTAACTATGGCTACACCTTC. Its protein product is CASSQVEGNYGYTF.

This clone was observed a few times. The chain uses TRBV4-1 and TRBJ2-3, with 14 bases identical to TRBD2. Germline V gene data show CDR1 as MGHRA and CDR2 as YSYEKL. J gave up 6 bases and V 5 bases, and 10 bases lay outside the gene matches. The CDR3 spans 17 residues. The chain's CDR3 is CASSFTGTSGGPDTQYF. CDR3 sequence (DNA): TGCGCCAGCAGCTTCACCGGGACTAGCGGGGGACCGGATACGCAGTATTTT.

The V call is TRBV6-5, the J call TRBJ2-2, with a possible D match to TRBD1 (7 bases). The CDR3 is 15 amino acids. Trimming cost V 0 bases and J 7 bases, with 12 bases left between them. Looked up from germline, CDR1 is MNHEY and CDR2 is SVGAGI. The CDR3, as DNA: TGTGCCAGCAGTTACTCTCCAGGGGGGAGCGGGGAGCTGTTTTTT. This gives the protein CASSYSPGGSGELFF.